This TCR beta chain was identified during a study of blood T cell repertoires in COVID-19. About the study: The samples span acute and convalescent COVID-19 from the United States, Italy and Spain. Nucleic acid was either cDNA or gDNA, and it came from T cells, B-cell-depleted T cells, or PBMCs.

In the original workflow: Researchers report that nucleated cell counts were estimated from reference gene primer amplification. The protocol was immunoSEQ multiplex PCR, while the TCRdb copy is restricted to in-frame clones and leaves out a portion. That table supplies the V and J calls and clone size; D and trimming were determined from the DNA. The sample contains 90,000 to 120,000 clones, 92% of which appear only once. V shed 1 base, J shed 1 base, and the junction held 6 bases outside the gene matches. The CDR3 is 17 amino acids. Germline lookup yields CDR1 SGHRS and CDR2 YFSETQ. The sequenced sample was peripheral blood. The TCR sequence derives from a man between 65 and 79 years old with acute or convalescent COVID-19. The chain carries TRBV5-1 and TRBJ2-5; 11 nucleotides match TRBD2. The CDR3 loop reads CASSLRGSGGVQETQYF. Written as DNA, the CDR3 is TGCGCCAGCAGCTTGCGGGGTAGCGGGGGGGTCCAAGAGACCCAGTACTTC.